These T cell receptor beta chains were read from a single sample in a study of blood T cells in healthy people across ages. TCRdb redid the calling of the 5' RACE reads with MiXCR, one entry per CDR3 protein. The repertoire has more than 550,000 distinct CDR3 sequences, about 20% of them found once; the top ten carry around a fifth. Sequenced input: blood. The receptors here all came from a man in his 70s in good health. Both conserved end residues are part of each CDR3. Each record gives: D gene, clone size, J gene, V gene, CDR3 DNA, CDR3 protein. D genes are given only for firm matches. Clone size is given for some rows only: seen once, a few or many times, or a class if the clone is expanded.

D gene: -
clone size: -
J gene: TRBJ2-5
V gene: TRBV18
CDR3 DNA: TGTGCCAGCTCACCAAGACCCCCTGAGACCCAGTACTTC
CDR3 protein: CASSPRPPETQYF

D gene: TRBD1
clone size: -
J gene: TRBJ2-4
V gene: TRBV12-3/TRBV12-4
CDR3 DNA: TGTGCCAGCAGCCCTGGACAGGACATTCAGTACTTC
CDR3 protein: CASSPGQDIQYF

D gene: -
clone size: -
J gene: TRBJ1-1
V gene: TRBV11-3
CDR3 DNA: TGTGCCAGCAGCCAGTGGGGGAGGGCTTTCTTT
CDR3 protein: CASSQWGRAFF

D gene: TRBD1
clone size: -
J gene: TRBJ1-4
V gene: TRBV3-1
CDR3 DNA: TGTGCCAGCAGCCCGACAGGGGTTGAAAAACTGTTTTTT
CDR3 protein: CASSPTGVEKLFF

D gene: -
clone size: -
J gene: TRBJ2-6
V gene: TRBV18
CDR3 DNA: TGTGCCAGCTCACCACGCGGGCAAGTTTCTGGGGCCAACGTCCTGACTTTC
CDR3 protein: CASSPRGQVSGANVLTF

D gene: -
clone size: few
J gene: TRBJ2-5
V gene: TRBV5-1
CDR3 DNA: TGCGCCAGCAGCTTGTGGGGAGAGCGCCAAGAGACCCAGTACTTC
CDR3 protein: CASSLWGERQETQYF

D gene: -
clone size: -
J gene: TRBJ2-4
V gene: TRBV11-1
CDR3 DNA: TGTGCCAGCAGCCCAGTCAAGGGGGCCAAAAACATTCAGTACTTC
CDR3 protein: CASSPVKGAKNIQYF

D gene: -
clone size: few
J gene: TRBJ1-1
V gene: TRBV29-1
CDR3 DNA: TGCAGCACACGACCTAACACTGAAGCTTTCTTT
CDR3 protein: CSTRPNTEAFF

D gene: -
clone size: few
J gene: TRBJ1-5
V gene: TRBV12-3/TRBV12-4
CDR3 DNA: TGTGCCGGCTCCCTGGGGTTTAGGCAGCCCCAGCATTTT
CDR3 protein: CAGSLGFRQPQHF

D gene: -
clone size: -
J gene: TRBJ2-1
V gene: TRBV3-1
CDR3 DNA: TGTGCCAGCAGCCCCTCTGGGGGGTATGAGCAGTTCTTC
CDR3 protein: CASSPSGGYEQFF

D gene: -
clone size: few
J gene: TRBJ2-1
V gene: TRBV5-1
CDR3 DNA: TGCGCCAGCAGCTATGGGGGGGGCCATTACAATGAGCAGTTCTTC
CDR3 protein: CASSYGGGHYNEQFF

D gene: TRBD2
clone size: once
J gene: TRBJ2-3
V gene: TRBV5-1
CDR3 DNA: TGCGCCAGCAGCCTACGGACTAGCCGCACCGATACGCAGTATTTT
CDR3 protein: CASSLRTSRTDTQYF

D gene: TRBD2
clone size: few
J gene: TRBJ2-3
V gene: TRBV18
CDR3 DNA: TGTGCCAGCTCACCCTTCCCCCGGGAGGTGACAGATACGCAGTATTTT
CDR3 protein: CASSPFPREVTDTQYF

D gene: -
clone size: -
J gene: TRBJ1-4
V gene: TRBV14
CDR3 DNA: TGTGCCAGCAGCCCAGACTTGGATGAAAAACTGTTTTTT
CDR3 protein: CASSPDLDEKLFF

D gene: -
clone size: few
J gene: TRBJ1-3
V gene: TRBV29-1
CDR3 DNA: TGCAGCGTGGGCTCGGATTCATTTGGAAACACCATATATTTT
CDR3 protein: CSVGSDSFGNTIYF

D gene: -
clone size: few
J gene: TRBJ2-2
V gene: TRBV29-1
CDR3 DNA: TGCAGCGTTGTACAGGAAAACACCGGGGAGCTGTTTTTT
CDR3 protein: CSVVQENTGELFF

D gene: -
clone size: -
J gene: TRBJ2-1
V gene: TRBV3-1
CDR3 DNA: TGTGCCAGCAGCCAATTCTGGGGGAATGAGCAGTTCTTC
CDR3 protein: CASSQFWGNEQFF

D gene: TRBD2
clone size: many
J gene: TRBJ2-7
V gene: TRBV28
CDR3 DNA: TGTGCCAGCAGTTTGCCGGTAGCGGGGGTAGCCGAGCAGTACTTC
CDR3 protein: CASSLPVAGVAEQYF

D gene: -
clone size: -
J gene: TRBJ1-2
V gene: TRBV5-1
CDR3 DNA: TGCGCCAGCAGCTTGGAGAGGGGGATTAGCTATGGCTACACCTTC
CDR3 protein: CASSLERGISYGYTF

D gene: TRBD1
clone size: -
J gene: TRBJ2-2
V gene: TRBV12-3/TRBV12-4
CDR3 DNA: TGTGCCAGCAAGGGACAGGAGGCCGGGGAGCTGTTTTTT
CDR3 protein: CASKGQEAGELFF

D gene: -
clone size: -
J gene: TRBJ2-2
V gene: TRBV6-5
CDR3 DNA: TGTGCCAGCAGGGGGACACAGAACACCGGGGAGCTGTTTTTT
CDR3 protein: CASRGTQNTGELFF

D gene: -
clone size: few
J gene: TRBJ2-1
V gene: TRBV12-3/TRBV12-4
CDR3 DNA: TGTGCCAGCAGACCTAGAGGGGGGCGGTCCTACAATGAGCAGTTCTTC
CDR3 protein: CASRPRGGRSYNEQFF

D gene: -
clone size: -
J gene: TRBJ2-1
V gene: TRBV6-5
CDR3 DNA: TGTGCCAGCAGTTACGCATGGGGGCAGTTCTTC
CDR3 protein: CASSYAWGQFF

D gene: TRBD2
clone size: few
J gene: TRBJ2-1
V gene: TRBV5-1
CDR3 DNA: TGCGCCAGCAGCTCGAAAACTAGCGGTTGGGGGGATGAGCAGTTCTTC
CDR3 protein: CASSSKTSGWGDEQFF

D gene: -
clone size: few
J gene: TRBJ2-1
V gene: TRBV20-1
CDR3 DNA: TGCAGTGCTAGGCCCCAGGAGGGTCTCTACAATGAGCAGTTCTTC
CDR3 protein: CSARPQEGLYNEQFF

D gene: -
clone size: once
J gene: TRBJ1-2
V gene: TRBV29-1
CDR3 DNA: TGCAGCGTTGAAGGGACAGCGGGTGGCTACACCTTC
CDR3 protein: CSVEGTAGGYTF

D gene: TRBD2
clone size: few
J gene: TRBJ2-1
V gene: TRBV5-1
CDR3 DNA: TGCGCCAGCAAAGTACCCAGGGAGGGTAATGAGCAGTTCTTC
CDR3 protein: CASKVPREGNEQFF

D gene: -
clone size: -
J gene: TRBJ2-4
V gene: TRBV4-3
CDR3 DNA: TGCGCCAGCAGCCAAAAGGCGGCTAGCGTCGGCAAAAACATTCAGTACTTC
CDR3 protein: CASSQKAASVGKNIQYF

D gene: TRBD2
clone size: -
J gene: TRBJ2-1
V gene: TRBV9
CDR3 DNA: TGTGCCAGCAGCGTAGAGGGCGGGAGGAAATACAATGAGCAGTTCTTC
CDR3 protein: CASSVEGGRKYNEQFF

D gene: -
clone size: few
J gene: TRBJ2-7
V gene: TRBV12-3/TRBV12-4
CDR3 DNA: TGTGCCAGCAGTTTAAGGCAGGCCTCGGAAGGATCCTACGAGCAGTACTTC
CDR3 protein: CASSLRQASEGSYEQYF

D gene: -
clone size: many
J gene: TRBJ1-1
V gene: TRBV3-1
CDR3 DNA: TGTGCCAGCAGCTACGGAGGACTGAACACTGAAGCTTTCTTT
CDR3 protein: CASSYGGLNTEAFF

D gene: TRBD1
clone size: few
J gene: TRBJ2-7
V gene: TRBV6-5
CDR3 DNA: TGTGCCAGCAGTTCCCTGACAGGGGCGAAGAACGAGCAGTACTTC
CDR3 protein: CASSSLTGAKNEQYF

D gene: -
clone size: few
J gene: TRBJ1-1
V gene: TRBV14
CDR3 DNA: TGTGCCAGCAGCCAAGGACAGTTTGTAAACACTGAAGCTTTCTTT
CDR3 protein: CASSQGQFVNTEAFF

D gene: -
clone size: few
J gene: TRBJ2-2
V gene: TRBV12-3/TRBV12-4
CDR3 DNA: TGTGCCAGCAGACCAGAGGACCGGGGCGGGGAGCTGTTTTTT
CDR3 protein: CASRPEDRGGELFF

D gene: TRBD1
clone size: -
J gene: TRBJ1-2
V gene: TRBV6-5
CDR3 DNA: TGTGCCAGCAGTCCTCGGGACAGTCCGTACTATGGCTACTCCTTC
CDR3 protein: CASSPRDSPYYGYSF

D gene: -
clone size: -
J gene: TRBJ1-2
V gene: TRBV10-3
CDR3 DNA: TGTGCCATCAGTGAGTCGTTTCTCGGACCCGACCATAACTATGGCTACACCTTC
CDR3 protein: CAISESFLGPDHNYGYTF

D gene: -
clone size: few
J gene: TRBJ2-7
V gene: TRBV20-1
CDR3 DNA: TGCAGTGCGCGACAGAGCTCCTACGAGCAGTACTTC
CDR3 protein: CSARQSSYEQYF

D gene: -
clone size: few
J gene: TRBJ1-2
V gene: TRBV13
CDR3 DNA: TGTGCCAGCAGCCCTCGGACAGCGTCTAACTATGGCTACACCTTC
CDR3 protein: CASSPRTASNYGYTF

D gene: -
clone size: -
J gene: TRBJ2-5
V gene: TRBV12-3/TRBV12-4
CDR3 DNA: TGTGCCACCGGGGACTTCCAAGAGACCCAGTACTTC
CDR3 protein: CATGDFQETQYF

D gene: TRBD1
clone size: -
J gene: TRBJ1-2
V gene: TRBV6-5
CDR3 DNA: TGTGCCAGCAGATATGACAGGGGGCATGGCTACACCTTC
CDR3 protein: CASRYDRGHGYTF

D gene: TRBD1
clone size: few
J gene: TRBJ1-5
V gene: TRBV6-6
CDR3 DNA: TGTGCCAGCAGCACAGGGGTGAGTGGGAATCAGCCCCAGCATTTT
CDR3 protein: CASSTGVSGNQPQHF

D gene: TRBD2
clone size: -
J gene: TRBJ2-3
V gene: TRBV7-2
CDR3 DNA: TGTGCCAGCAGCCCGGGGGGGCAGGGAGCAGATACGCAGTATTTT
CDR3 protein: CASSPGGQGADTQYF

D gene: TRBD2
clone size: -
J gene: TRBJ2-1
V gene: TRBV29-1
CDR3 DNA: TGCAGCGCCGGGTGGGCGGGAGCGGATAATGAGCAGTTCTTC
CDR3 protein: CSAGWAGADNEQFF

D gene: TRBD2
clone size: few
J gene: TRBJ2-1
V gene: TRBV7-2
CDR3 DNA: TGTGCCAGCAGCTTAGTTGGACTAGGGCAGGGTGAGCAGTTCTTC
CDR3 protein: CASSLVGLGQGEQFF

D gene: -
clone size: few
J gene: TRBJ1-2
V gene: TRBV19
CDR3 DNA: TGTGCCAGTCTCGCAGGGCCATCCTACGGCTACACCTTC
CDR3 protein: CASLAGPSYGYTF

D gene: -
clone size: -
J gene: TRBJ2-1
V gene: TRBV20-1
CDR3 DNA: TGCAGTGCTAGAGATTCGAGTGGCTCACACCACACCTCCTACAATGAGCAGTTCTTC
CDR3 protein: CSARDSSGSHHTSYNEQFF

D gene: -
clone size: -
J gene: TRBJ1-4
V gene: TRBV19
CDR3 DNA: TGTGCCAGTAGTATCGACGGGGACGAAAAACTGTTTTTT
CDR3 protein: CASSIDGDEKLFF

D gene: TRBD1
clone size: few
J gene: TRBJ2-7
V gene: TRBV28
CDR3 DNA: TGTGCCAGCAGTCATACGGGGACAGGCCGCGGCGAGCAGTACTTC
CDR3 protein: CASSHTGTGRGEQYF

D gene: TRBD1
clone size: many
J gene: TRBJ2-3
V gene: TRBV12-3/TRBV12-4
CDR3 DNA: TGTGCCAGCAGTTTAAAGGTGGACAGGTGGACAGATACGCAGTATTTT
CDR3 protein: CASSLKVDRWTDTQYF

D gene: TRBD1
clone size: -
J gene: TRBJ1-2
V gene: TRBV6-1
CDR3 DNA: TGTGCCAGCATCCTCTCACCCGGGACAGACCATGGCTACACCTTC
CDR3 protein: CASILSPGTDHGYTF

D gene: -
clone size: -
J gene: TRBJ1-1
V gene: TRBV28
CDR3 DNA: TGTGCCAGCAGTTTGGGGGCCTGGGGAGCTTTCTTT
CDR3 protein: CASSLGAWGAFF

D gene: TRBD2
clone size: few
J gene: TRBJ2-1
V gene: TRBV9
CDR3 DNA: TGTGCCAGCAGCGGACTAGCGGGGGCCCAGGGTGAGCAGTTCTTC
CDR3 protein: CASSGLAGAQGEQFF

D gene: TRBD1
clone size: -
J gene: TRBJ1-5
V gene: TRBV19
CDR3 DNA: TGTGCCAGTACTGTCCGGATGACAGGGGGCCGACAGCCCCAGCATTTT
CDR3 protein: CASTVRMTGGRQPQHF